The 20 T cell receptor beta chains in this list originate from one sample, sequenced in a study of blood T cells in healthy people across ages (dated by TCRdb to between 2015 and 2017). Receptors were amplified or captured by 5' RACE. The run used an Illumina HiSeq 2500. A second roughly 6 to 12 cycle PCR used a sample-barcoded 5' primer and a J-beta primer mix. TCRdb took the public reads, trimmed them with fastp at Q25, ran MiXCR for clone calling and kept in-frame beta chains. Identical CDR3 proteins give one entry, which carries the most common genes and DNA. This sample has about 730,000 distinct CDR3 sequences in its table, and more than 40% of those were observed once. The top ten clonotypes cover 20% to 25% of the sample. Input material: blood. Receptor source: a woman aged 55-69 years in good health.

V usage is TRBV4-2 and J usage is TRBJ1-1; tentatively, D is TRBD1 (6 bases). There are 17 residues in the CDR3. Trimming cost V 0 bases and J 3 bases, with 17 bases left between them. Germline CDR1 and CDR2: LGHNA and YNFKEQ. Written as DNA, the CDR3 is TGTGCCAGCAGCCAAGAACGGGCAGGGGCGCTGTACACTGAAGCTTTCTTT. This encodes CASSQERAGALYTEAFF.

The V call is TRBV11-2, the J call TRBJ2-6; the match to TRBD1 covers 8 bases. CDR3 length: 15 residues. The trim removed 4 bases at V and 2 bases at J, leaving 1 base unmatched. The germline gives CDR1 SGHAT, CDR2 FQNNGV. The DNA for the CDR3 is TGTGCCAGCAGCTCGGACAGGGCTGGGGCCAACGTCCTGACTTTC. It specifies CASSSDRAGANVLTF.

The chain employs TRBV29-1 and TRBJ1-2; no reliable D call. Trimming cost V 2 bases and J 4 bases, with 11 bases left between them. Germline values: CDR1 SQVTM, CDR2 ANQGSEA. The length of the CDR3 is 13 residues. The CDR3 protein is CSVENPGGYGYTF. CDR3 DNA sequence: TGCAGCGTTGAAAACCCAGGAGGCTATGGCTACACCTTC.

This clonotype came up many times. This chain uses TRBV20-1 with TRBJ2-7; 8 bases match TRBD2. Germline loops: CDR1 DFQATT, CDR2 SNEGSKA (reference sequence). Trimming cost V 1 base and J 2 bases; bases outside gene matches: 7. The CDR3 loop spans 15 amino acids. In DNA, the CDR3 is TGCAGTGCTAGAGGTTGGGGACTAGACCCCTACGAGCAGTACTTC. It translates to CSARGWGLDPYEQYF.

This clonotype was observed at least ten times. The chain couples TRBV2 to TRBJ1-2, with D perhaps TRBD1 (5 bases). The V end was cut by 2 bases, the J end by 4 bases, with 11 bases between. CDR1 is SNHLY, CDR2 FYNNEI, per germline. The CDR3 runs 14 residues. CDR3 residues: CASSERGSSYGYTF. Written as DNA, the CDR3 is TGTGCCAGCAGTGAAAGGGGCTCTTCCTATGGCTACACCTTC.

The chain is built from TRBV7-2 and TRBJ2-1, with 8 nucleotides matching TRBD2. The J call may not be correct, given that the DNA end is closer to TRBJ2-7. The CDR3 is 15 residues long. In germline, CDR1 is SGHTA, CDR2 FQGNSA. Here the CDR3 reads CASSLASGDYNEQYF. CDR3 DNA: TGTGCCAGCAGCTTAGCTAGCGGGGATTACAATGAGCAGTACTTC.

This clonotype showed up many times. The chain uses TRBV12-3 or TRBV12-4 and TRBJ2-7; a weak D match, TRBD1 (6 bases). This CDR3 is 14 amino acids long. V was cut by 3 bases and J by 5 bases, with 14 bases left in between. CDR3 region: CASSLRQGLDEQYF. The CDR3 nucleotides are TGTGCCAGCAGTTTGCGGCAGGGGTTGGACGAGCAGTACTTC.

The genes are TRBV11-1 and TRBJ2-5, with D uncertain. Between the trimmed V and J ends, which lost 3 bases and 0 bases, there was a span of 14 bases. Germline CDR1 and CDR2: SGHAT and FQDESV (reference sequence). The CDR3 spans 16 residues. CDR3 amino acids: CASSFRITEYQETQYF. CDR3 nucleotides: TGTGCCAGCAGCTTTAGGATCACAGAGTACCAAGAGACCCAGTACTTC.

To note about this clonotype: This may stem from a read error, because a much larger clone lies one nucleotide away. The V and J genes are TRBV5-1 and TRBJ2-1, with D possibly TRBD2 on 5 matching bases. The germline V gene encodes CDR1 SGHRS and CDR2 YFSETQ. The CDR3 runs to 16 residues. The CDR3, as DNA: TGCGCCAGCAGCTTGGAAGCGGCAAGCTCCTACAATGGGCAGTTCTTC. The encoded protein is CASSLEAASSYNGQFF.

This clonotype has more than one count but fewer than ten. This chain uses TRBV7-9 with TRBJ2-4; 8 bases map to TRBD1. The CDR3 runs 14 residues. Looked up from germline, CDR1 is SEHNR and CDR2 is FQNEAQ (reference sequence). Trimming cost V 5 bases and J 6 bases; bases outside gene matches: 6. The CDR3 DNA sequence: TGTGCCAGCAGCCCACAGACAGGGGTAAACATTCAGTACTTC. This translates into CASSPQTGVNIQYF.

V gene TRBV27 combines with J gene TRBJ2-7; D gene uncertain. The V end was cut by 3 bases, the J end by 1 base, with 7 bases between. The CDR3 runs 13 residues. Germline CDR1 and CDR2: MNHEY and SMNVEV (reference sequence). The CDR3 DNA sequence: TGTGCCAGCAGTTTGAGTGAGTCCTACGAGCAGTACTTC. Its protein is CASSLSESYEQYF.

Remarks on this clonotype: A much larger clone sits a single nucleotide away, making a read error possible. The V gene is TRBV24-1, the J gene TRBJ2-1, with no clear D. Germline CDR1 and CDR2: KGHDR and SFDVKD. Trimming shortened V by 4 bases and J by 1 base, and 10 bases separated the two germline ends. The length of the CDR3 is 15 residues. This chain's CDR3 is CATSEAKRSYNEQFF. CDR3 sequence (DNA): TGTGCCACCAGTGAAGCGAAGAGATCCTACAATGAGCAGTTCTTC.

This clonotype has just a few counts. This chain joins TRBV5-1 and TRBJ2-1; the D call may be TRBD1 or TRBD2 (6 bases each). This CDR3 region has 16 residues. Germline V gives CDR1 SGHRS, CDR2 YFSETQ. V was clipped by 0 bases and J by 2 bases, with 12 bases between them. CDR3 coding DNA: TGCGCCAGCAGCTTGGACTCAGGGGAGGCCTACAATGAGCAGTTCTTC. Its translation is CASSLDSGEAYNEQFF.

The chain links TRBV3-1 to TRBJ2-7, with TRBD1 as a possible D gene (6 bases). Germline V gene data show CDR1 as LGHDT and CDR2 as YNNKEL (reference sequence). The length of the CDR3 is 15 residues. Trimming cost V 1 base and J 2 bases, with 12 bases left between them. The CDR3 loop is CASSQGRDRPYEQYF. The CDR3 DNA is TGTGCCAGCAGCCAAGGTCGCGACAGGCCCTACGAGCAGTACTTC.

This chain links TRBV20-1 with TRBJ2-4, with D perhaps TRBD2 (6 bases). Gene TRBJ2-7 matches the end of the DNA better, so the J call may be wrong. The CDR3 runs 14 residues. From germline, CDR1 is DFQATT and CDR2 SNEGSKA (reference sequence). For the CDR3, the DNA is TGCAGTGCTAGGCCCGGGAGAGCGGGCTACGAGCAGTACTTC. Its protein product is CSARPGRAGYEQYF.

This clonotype was picked up a small number of times. The chain employs TRBV3-1 and TRBJ2-1; 12 nucleotides align to TRBD2. Germline loops: CDR1 LGHDT, CDR2 YNNKEL (reference sequence). V shed 6 bases, J shed 0 bases, and the junction held 3 bases outside the gene matches. The CDR3 extends over 16 amino acids. CDR3 bases: TGTGCCAGCAGGAAACTAGCGGGGGGCTCCTACAATGAGCAGTTCTTC. As protein: CASRKLAGGSYNEQFF.

Details on this clonotype: A much larger clone differs from this one at a single base, so this may be a read error. The chain joins TRBV4-3 to TRBJ2-3; D remains unclear. CDR3 length: 14 residues. CDR1 and CDR2 from the germline V gene are LGHNA and YSLEER. V was trimmed by 4 bases and J by 6 bases, leaving 14 bases between them. CDR3 protein: CASSPAPGVDTQYF. CDR3 nucleotide sequence: TGCGCCAGCAGCCCAGCTCCTGGGGTGGATACGCAGTATTTT.

The chain combines TRBV6-5 with TRBJ2-3, with 7 bases matching TRBD2. Germline V gives CDR1 MNHEY, CDR2 SVGAGI. The CDR3 is made up of 12 amino acids. J gave up 6 bases and V 6 bases, and 3 bases lay outside the gene matches. The CDR3 reads CASRDGGDTQYF. In nucleotides, the CDR3 is TGTGCCAGCAGAGACGGGGGGGATACGCAGTATTTT.

The CDR3: CSGNIRDPAYGYTF. The DNA of the CDR3 is TGCAGTGGCAACATCCGGGACCCGGCCTATGGCTACACCTTC. V usage is TRBV20-1 and J usage is TRBJ1-2, with D possibly matching TRBD1 (5 bases). CDR1 and CDR2 from the germline V gene are DFQATT and SNEGSKA (reference sequence). The CDR3 length is 14 residues. V was cut by 7 bases and J by 4 bases, with 19 bases left in between.

The chain joins TRBV9 to TRBJ2-7; TRBD1 matches 8 bases. The J call may be incorrect, as the DNA end agrees better with TRBJ2-5. The CDR3 extends over 14 amino acids. Germline V gene data show CDR1 as SGDLS and CDR2 as YYNGEE. The CDR3 spells CASSGGQGAKTQYF. CDR3 DNA sequence: TGTGCCAGCAGCGGCGGGCAGGGGGCGAAGACCCAGTACTTC.